This T cell receptor beta chain was recorded in a study of T cell responses to AZD1222 COVID-19 vaccine. Study details: Second-dose intervals near 4 or 12 weeks were combined. Study results and limitations: Donors, mostly white British, included more females; clonal diversity was possibly underestimated. The span of vaccine-associated CD4 TCRs extended across spike, with dominance at 160-218 and 743-854.

About this clone itself: Its antigen is not identified.

The table came from immunoSEQ multiplex PCR; TCRdb's copy has only in-frame clones and leaves some out. This table holds more than 95,000 clones, over 70% found once. The source is an adult in good health. The specimen comprised peripheral blood, sampled on day 0 of AZD1222 vaccination.

The CDR3 sequence: CASSLGGGEQYF. CDR3 DNA sequence: TGCGCCAGCAGCTTGGGGGGTGGGGAGCAGTACTTC. J is TRBJ2-7 and V is TRBV5-1; D gene unclear. Trimming removed 0 bases at V and 7 bases at J, with 8 bases between. This CDR3 has 12 residues. Germline CDR1 reads SGHRS; CDR2 reads YFSETQ.